This T cell receptor beta chain was retrieved from a study of T cells in Graves' hyperthyroidism and ophthalmopathy. Regarding this clonotype: The germline gene is not matched at one end of the junction; a read error may be the cause.

Initially, at the first diagnosis of hyperthyroidism and before any ophthalmopathy symptoms, blood was sampled. This CDR3 region has 18 residues. In germline, CDR1 is MGHRA, CDR2 YSYEKL. Regions amplified from RNA transcripts were the TCR beta CDR3 regions. The study used the HTBI primer set for a first-round RT-PCR of the TCR CDR3. TCRdb re-called the multiplex PCR reads through MiXCR, storing one row per CDR3 protein. In the table there are about 260,000 distinct CDR3 sequences, 20% to 25% of which are singletons. The receptor's source is a man in his forties with Graves' hyperthyroidism that later progressed to Graves' ophthalmopathy. Source material: blood. The V gene is TRBV4-1, the J gene TRBJ2-7, with TRBD2 matching 13 bases. DNA of the CDR3: TGCGCCAGCAGCCCCCGGGGACGAGGGACTAGCGGGGTCTACGAGCAGCACTTC. It codes for CASSPRGRGTSGVYEQHF.